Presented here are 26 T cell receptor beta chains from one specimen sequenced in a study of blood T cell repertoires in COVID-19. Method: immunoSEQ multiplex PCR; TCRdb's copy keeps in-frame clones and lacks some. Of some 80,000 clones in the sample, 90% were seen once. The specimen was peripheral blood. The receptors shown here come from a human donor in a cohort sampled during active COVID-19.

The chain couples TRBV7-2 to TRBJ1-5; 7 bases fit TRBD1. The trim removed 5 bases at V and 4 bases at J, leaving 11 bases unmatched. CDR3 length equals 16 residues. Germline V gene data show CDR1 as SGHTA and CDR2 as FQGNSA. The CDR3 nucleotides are TGTGCCAGCAGCCCCTCCACAGGGGCCGGGAATCAGCCCCAGCATTTT. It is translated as CASSPSTGAGNQPQHF.

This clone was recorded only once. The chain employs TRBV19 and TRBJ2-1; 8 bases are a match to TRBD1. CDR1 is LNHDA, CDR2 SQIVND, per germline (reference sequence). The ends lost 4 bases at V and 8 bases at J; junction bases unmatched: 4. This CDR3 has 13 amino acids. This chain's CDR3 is CASSRDRGDEQFF. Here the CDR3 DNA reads TGTGCCAGTAGTAGAGACAGGGGCGATGAGCAGTTCTTC.

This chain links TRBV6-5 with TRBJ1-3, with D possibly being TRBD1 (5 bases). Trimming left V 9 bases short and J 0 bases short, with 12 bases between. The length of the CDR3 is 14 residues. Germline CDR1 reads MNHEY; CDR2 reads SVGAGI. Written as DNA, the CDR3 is TGTGCCAGTGGAGGGGAGACCTCTGGAAACACCATATATTTT. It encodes CASGGETSGNTIYF.

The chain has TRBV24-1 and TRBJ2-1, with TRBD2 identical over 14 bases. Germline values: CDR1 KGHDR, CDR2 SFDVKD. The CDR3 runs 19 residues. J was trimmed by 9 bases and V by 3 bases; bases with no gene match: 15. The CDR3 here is CATSDPATGTSGRGGEQFF. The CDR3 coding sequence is TGTGCCACCAGTGATCCTGCAACCGGGACTAGCGGGAGAGGAGGTGAGCAGTTCTTC.

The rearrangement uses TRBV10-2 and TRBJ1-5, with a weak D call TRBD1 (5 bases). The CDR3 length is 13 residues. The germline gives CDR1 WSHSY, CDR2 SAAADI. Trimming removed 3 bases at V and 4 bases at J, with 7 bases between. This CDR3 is CASSDDSNQPQHF. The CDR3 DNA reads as TGCGCCAGCAGTGATGACAGTAATCAGCCCCAGCATTTT.

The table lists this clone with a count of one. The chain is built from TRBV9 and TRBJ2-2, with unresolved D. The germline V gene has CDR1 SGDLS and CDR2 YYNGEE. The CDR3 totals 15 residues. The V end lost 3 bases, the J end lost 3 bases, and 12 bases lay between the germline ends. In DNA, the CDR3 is TGTGCCAGCAGCGCCCGAGAAAGAGACACCGGGGAGCTGTTTTTT. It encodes CASSARERDTGELFF.

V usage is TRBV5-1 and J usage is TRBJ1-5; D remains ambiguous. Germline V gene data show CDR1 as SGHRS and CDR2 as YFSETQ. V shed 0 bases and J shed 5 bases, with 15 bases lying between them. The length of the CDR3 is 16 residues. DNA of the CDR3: TGCGCCAGCAGCTTGGATGGGTCAGCGTGGGATCAGCCCCAGCATTTT. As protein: CASSLDGSAWDQPQHF.

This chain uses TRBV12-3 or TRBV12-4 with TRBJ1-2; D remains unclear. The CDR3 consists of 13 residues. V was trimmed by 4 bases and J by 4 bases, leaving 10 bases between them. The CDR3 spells CASSSVPGYGYTF. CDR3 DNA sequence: TGTGCCAGCAGTTCTGTGCCCGGCTATGGCTACACCTTC.

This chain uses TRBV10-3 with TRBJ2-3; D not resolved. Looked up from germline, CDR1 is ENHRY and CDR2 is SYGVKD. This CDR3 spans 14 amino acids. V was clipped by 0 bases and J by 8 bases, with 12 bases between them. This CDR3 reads CAISESLSSGTQYF. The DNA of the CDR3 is TGTGCCATCAGTGAGTCCCTCAGTTCGGGTACGCAGTATTTT.

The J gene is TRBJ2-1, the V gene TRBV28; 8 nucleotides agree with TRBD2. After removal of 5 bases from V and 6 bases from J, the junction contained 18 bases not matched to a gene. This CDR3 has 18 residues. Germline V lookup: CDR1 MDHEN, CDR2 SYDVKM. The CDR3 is CASSRILEAGVWGNEQFF. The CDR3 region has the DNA TGTGCCAGCAGTCGTATTCTCGAAGCGGGAGTATGGGGCAATGAGCAGTTCTTC.

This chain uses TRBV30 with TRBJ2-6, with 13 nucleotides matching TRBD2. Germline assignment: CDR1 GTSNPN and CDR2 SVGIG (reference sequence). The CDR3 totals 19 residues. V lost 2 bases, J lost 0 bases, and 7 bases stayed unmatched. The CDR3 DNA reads TGTGCCTGGAGTCCTAGACTAGCGGGAGGCGTCTCTGGGGCCAACGTCCTGACTTTC. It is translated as CAWSPRLAGGVSGANVLTF. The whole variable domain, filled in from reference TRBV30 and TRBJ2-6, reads SQTIHQWPATLVQPVGSPLSLECTVEGTSNPNLYWYRQAAGRGLQLLFYSVGIGQISSEVPQNLSASRPQDRQFILSSKKLLLSDSGFYLCAWSPRLAGGVSGANVLTFGAGSRLTVL.

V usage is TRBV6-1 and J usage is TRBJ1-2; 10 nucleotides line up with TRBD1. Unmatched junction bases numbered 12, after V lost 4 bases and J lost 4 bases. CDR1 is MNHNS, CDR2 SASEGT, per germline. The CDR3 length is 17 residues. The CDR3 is CASSVLLGQGTLYGYTF. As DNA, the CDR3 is TGTGCCAGCAGTGTACTCCTGGGACAGGGGACACTCTATGGCTACACCTTC.

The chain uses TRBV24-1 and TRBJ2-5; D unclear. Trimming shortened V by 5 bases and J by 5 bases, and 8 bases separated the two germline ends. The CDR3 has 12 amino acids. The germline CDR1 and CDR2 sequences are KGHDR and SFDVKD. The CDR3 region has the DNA TGTGCCACCAGTGGTGGGCCGGAGACCCAGTACTTC. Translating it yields CATSGGPETQYF.

For the CDR3, the DNA is TGTGCGGCAGGACTATACGAGCAGTACTTC. This translates into CAAGLYEQYF. This sequence joins TRBV27 and TRBJ2-7, with a possible D match to TRBD2 (6 bases). Germline V lookup: CDR1 MNHEY, CDR2 SMNVEV (reference sequence). CDR3 length: 10 residues.

The CDR3 reads CAWSVIGRCNTEAFF. The CDR3 region has the DNA TGTGCCTGGAGTGTAATAGGGAGGTGCAACACTGAAGCTTTCTTT. The genes are TRBV30 and TRBJ1-1; D uncertain. CDR1 and CDR2 from the germline V gene are GTSNPN and SVGIG (reference sequence). Trimming cost V 0 bases and J 2 bases, with 13 bases left between them. The CDR3 is 15 residues long.

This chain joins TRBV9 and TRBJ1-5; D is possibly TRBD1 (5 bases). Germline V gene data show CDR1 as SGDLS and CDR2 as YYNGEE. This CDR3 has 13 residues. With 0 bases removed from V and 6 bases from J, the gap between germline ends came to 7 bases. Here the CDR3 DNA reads TGTGCCAGCAGCGTAGGGGGGGGTCAGCCCCAGCATTTT. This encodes CASSVGGGQPQHF.

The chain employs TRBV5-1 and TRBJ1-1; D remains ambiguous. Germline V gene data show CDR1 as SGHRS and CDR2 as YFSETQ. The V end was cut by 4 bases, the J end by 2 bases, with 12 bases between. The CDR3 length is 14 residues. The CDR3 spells CASSRDIGNTEAFF. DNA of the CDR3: TGCGCCAGCAGCCGCGACATTGGAAACACTGAAGCTTTCTTT.

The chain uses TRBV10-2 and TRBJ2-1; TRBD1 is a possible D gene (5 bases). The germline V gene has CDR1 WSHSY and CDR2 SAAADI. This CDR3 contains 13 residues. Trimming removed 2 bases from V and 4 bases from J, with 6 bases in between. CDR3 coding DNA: TGCGCCAGCAGTGAGAGGACATACAATGAGCAGTTCTTC. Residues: CASSERTYNEQFF.

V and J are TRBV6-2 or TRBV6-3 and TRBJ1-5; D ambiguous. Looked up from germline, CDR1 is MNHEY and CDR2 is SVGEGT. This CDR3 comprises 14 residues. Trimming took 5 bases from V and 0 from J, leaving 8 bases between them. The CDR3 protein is CASSQLNSNQPQHF. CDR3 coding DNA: TGTGCCAGCAGTCAACTTAATAGCAATCAGCCCCAGCATTTT.

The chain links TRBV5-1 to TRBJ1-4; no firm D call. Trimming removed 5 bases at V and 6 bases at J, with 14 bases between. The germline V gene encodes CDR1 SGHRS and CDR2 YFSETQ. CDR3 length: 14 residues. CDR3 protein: CASRWGGIDEKLFF. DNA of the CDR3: TGCGCCAGCAGATGGGGAGGGATTGATGAAAAACTGTTTTTT.

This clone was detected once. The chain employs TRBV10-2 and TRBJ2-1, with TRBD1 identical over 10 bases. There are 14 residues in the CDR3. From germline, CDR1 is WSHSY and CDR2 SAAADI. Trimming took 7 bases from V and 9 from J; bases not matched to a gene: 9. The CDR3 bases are TGCGCCAGCACTCGACAGGGGGCCCAGGGTGAGCAGTTCTTC. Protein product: CASTRQGAQGEQFF.

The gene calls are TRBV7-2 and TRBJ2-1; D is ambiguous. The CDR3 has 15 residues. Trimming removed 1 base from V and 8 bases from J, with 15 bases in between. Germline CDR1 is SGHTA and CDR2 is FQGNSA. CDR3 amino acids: CASSLVSASEDEQFF. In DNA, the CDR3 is TGTGCCAGCAGCTTAGTGTCGGCTAGTGAGGATGAGCAGTTCTTC.

Written as DNA, the CDR3 is TGTGCCAGCAGTTCGGACAGGGGAGTGGAAGCTTTCTTT. Translation gives CASSSDRGVEAFF. The V and J genes are TRBV12-3 or TRBV12-4 and TRBJ1-1, with 9 bases aligning to TRBD1. With 4 bases clipped from V and 8 bases from J, the junction kept 5 bases outside the gene matches. This CDR3 has 13 residues.

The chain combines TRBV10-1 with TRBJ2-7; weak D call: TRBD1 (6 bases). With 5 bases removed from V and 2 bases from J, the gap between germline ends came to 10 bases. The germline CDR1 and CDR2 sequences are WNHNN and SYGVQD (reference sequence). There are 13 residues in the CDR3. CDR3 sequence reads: CASSRDITYEQYF. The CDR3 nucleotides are TGCGCCAGCAGTCGGGACATCACCTACGAGCAGTACTTC.

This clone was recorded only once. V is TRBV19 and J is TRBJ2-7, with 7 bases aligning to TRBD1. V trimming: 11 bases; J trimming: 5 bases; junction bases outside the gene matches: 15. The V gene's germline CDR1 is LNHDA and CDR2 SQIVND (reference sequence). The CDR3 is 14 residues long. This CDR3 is CAGPGCDRDNEQYF. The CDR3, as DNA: TGTGCCGGTCCCGGCTGCGACAGGGACAACGAGCAGTACTTC. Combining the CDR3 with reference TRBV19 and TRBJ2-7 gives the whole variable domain DGGITQSPKYLFRKEGQNVTLSCEQNLNHDAMYWYRQDPGQGLRLIYYSQIVNDFQKGDIAEGYSVSREKKESFPLTVTSAQKNPTAFYLCAGPGCDRDNEQYFGPGTRLTVT.

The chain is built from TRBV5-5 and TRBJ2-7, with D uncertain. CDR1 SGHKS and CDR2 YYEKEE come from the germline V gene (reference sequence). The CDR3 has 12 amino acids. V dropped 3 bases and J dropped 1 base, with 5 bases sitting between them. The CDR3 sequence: CASSSISYEQYF. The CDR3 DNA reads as TGTGCCAGCAGCTCTATTTCCTACGAGCAGTACTTC.